This TCR beta chain originates from a study of T cell responses to AZD1222 COVID-19 vaccine. General observations from the study: Donors skewed white British and female; clonal diversity was possibly underestimated. Reports say nearly half of spike-specific TCRs go after unmutated variant regions. Spike-specific TCRs gained breadth and depth after people received two AZD1222 doses.

Libraries were prepared by immunoSEQ multiplex PCR; TCRdb keeps only in-frame clonotypes and omits some of them. The sample includes hundreds of thousands of clones, roughly 91% seen only once; the top ten take less than 1.2%. Comments on this clone: Its antigen is currently unknown.

V gave up 7 bases and J gave up 3 bases; unmatched junction bases: 8. Germline lookup yields CDR1 MNHEY and CDR2 SVGAGI. This CDR3 has 15 residues. This sequence joins TRBV6-5 and TRBJ2-7; 11 nucleotides line up with TRBD2. The source material was peripheral blood, sampled on day 0 of MenACWY control vaccination. This sequence was found in an adult in good health. The CDR3: CASNLRLAGFYEQYF. Written as DNA, the CDR3 is TGTGCCAGCAACTTAAGACTAGCGGGGTTCTACGAGCAGTACTTC.